These T cell receptor beta chains were read from a single sample in a study of blood T cell repertoires in COVID-19. Generated by immunoSEQ multiplex PCR, the TCRdb table keeps only in-frame clones and is missing some. The sample carries 100,000 to 120,000 clones, 70% to 90% recorded once. Material: peripheral blood. The source of these receptors is a human donor in a cohort sampled during active COVID-19. The CDR3 runs from the conserved cysteine through the conserved F or W. Rows give clone size only sometimes, using once, few, many, or a class for an expanded clone.

>TRBV15|NA|TRBJ1-5
CATSREAGNQPQHF
>TRBV20-1|NA|TRBJ1-1
CSAPDRFEAFF
>TRBV24-1|NA|TRBJ2-3
CATSDFVAGAADTQYF
>TRBV7-9|once|TRBJ1-2
CASSLGAGMGGGYTF
>TRBV27|NA|TRBJ1-3
CASSSSGQRDGNTIYF
>TRBV10-2|NA|TRBJ1-1
CASGPGGSRLEAFF
>TRBV28|once|TRBJ1-2
CASSPPGYGYTF
>TRBV6-5|few|TRBJ1-1
CASSNRRENTEAFF
>TRBV5-4|NA|TRBJ2-1
CASSGRDREGNEQFF
>TRBV7-9|NA|TRBJ2-5
CASSSSGLAETQYF